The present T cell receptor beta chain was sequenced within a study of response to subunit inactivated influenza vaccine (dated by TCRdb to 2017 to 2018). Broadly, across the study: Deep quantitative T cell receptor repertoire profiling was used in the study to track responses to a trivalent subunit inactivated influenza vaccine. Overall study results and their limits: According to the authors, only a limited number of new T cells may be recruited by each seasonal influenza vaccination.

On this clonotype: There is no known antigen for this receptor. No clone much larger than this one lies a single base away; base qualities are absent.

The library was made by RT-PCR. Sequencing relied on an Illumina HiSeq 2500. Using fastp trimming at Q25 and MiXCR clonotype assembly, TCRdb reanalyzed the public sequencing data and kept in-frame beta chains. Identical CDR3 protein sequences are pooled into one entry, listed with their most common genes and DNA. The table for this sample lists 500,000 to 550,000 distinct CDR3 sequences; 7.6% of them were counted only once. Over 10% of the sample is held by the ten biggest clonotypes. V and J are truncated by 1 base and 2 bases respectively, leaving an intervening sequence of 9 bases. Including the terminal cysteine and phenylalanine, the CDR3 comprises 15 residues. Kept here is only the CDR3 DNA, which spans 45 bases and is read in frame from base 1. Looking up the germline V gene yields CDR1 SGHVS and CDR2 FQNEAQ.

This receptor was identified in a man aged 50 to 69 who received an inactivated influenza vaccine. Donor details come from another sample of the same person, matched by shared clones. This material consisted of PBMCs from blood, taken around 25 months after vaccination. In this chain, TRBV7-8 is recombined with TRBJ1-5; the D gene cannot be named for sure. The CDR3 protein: CASSLGARGNQPQHF. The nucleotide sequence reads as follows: TGTGCCAGCAGCTTAGGTGCGCGGGGCAATCAGCCCCAGCATTTT.